A few counts support the clone carrying this TCR beta chain. The CDR3 length is 15 residues. Per germline, CDR1 SQVTM and CDR2 ANQGSEA. V was trimmed by 5 bases and J by 0 bases, leaving 13 bases between them. This entry belongs to a study of T cells in Graves' hyperthyroidism and ophthalmopathy. RNA transcripts were the template for amplifying TCR beta CDR3 regions. First-round RT-PCR with HTBI primers amplified the TCR CDR3 region. MiXCR was run by TCRdb on the multiplex PCR reads, yielding one entry per CDR3 protein. The table shows some 210,000 distinct CDR3 sequences, with more than 15% occurring only once. Extraction of PBMCs used 8.5 to 10 ml of fresh peripheral blood.

This receptor was taken from a man in his forties or fifties with Graves' hyperthyroidism. This chain joins TRBV29-1 and TRBJ2-2, with a possible D match to TRBD1 (7 bases). The specimen was blood. The CDR3 DNA reads as TGCAGCGTTAGCACCAGGGGGGCGAACACCGGGGAGCTGTTTTTT. It specifies CSVSTRGANTGELFF.